A selection of T cell receptor beta chains follows, all from one sample in a study of shared clonotypes between healthy human individuals. Here immunoSEQ multiplex PCR was the method, and the copy in TCRdb shows in-frame clones only, minus some. This sample has millions of clones, with about 92% found just once. The sequenced sample consisted of naive CD8+ T cells from PBMCs. These receptors came from a young man in good health. Some clones in this sample may be carry-over from other donors' samples. The CDR3 runs from the conserved cysteine through the conserved F or W. D genes are given only for firm matches. Clone size is given for some rows only: seen once, a few or many times, or a class if the clone is expanded.

D gene: -
J gene: TRBJ2-3
V gene: TRBV28
clone size: -
CDR3 protein: CASSLRLAATDTQYF
CDR3 DNA: TGTGCCAGCAGTTTAAGGCTAGCAGCCACAGATACGCAGTATTTT

D gene: -
J gene: TRBJ2-1
V gene: TRBV27
clone size: -
CDR3 protein: CASSTLALGYHEQFF
CDR3 DNA: TGTGCCAGCAGCACTCTAGCGCTAGGTTACCATGAGCAGTTCTTC

D gene: -
J gene: TRBJ1-5
V gene: TRBV2
clone size: -
CDR3 protein: CASSEALQNNQPQHF
CDR3 DNA: TGTGCCAGCAGTGAAGCGCTTCAAAACAATCAGCCCCAGCATTTT

D gene: TRBD2
J gene: TRBJ2-7
V gene: TRBV5-1
clone size: -
CDR3 protein: CASAPGLAGALSPYEQYF
CDR3 DNA: TGCGCCAGCGCCCCGGGACTAGCGGGAGCGCTCAGTCCCTACGAGCAGTACTTC

D gene: -
J gene: TRBJ2-7
V gene: TRBV28
clone size: -
CDR3 protein: CASSPGEYEQYF
CDR3 DNA: TGTGCCAGCTCTCCAGGGGAGTACGAGCAGTACTTC

D gene: TRBD1
J gene: TRBJ2-7
V gene: TRBV29-1
clone size: -
CDR3 protein: CSVERDSTSYEQYF
CDR3 DNA: TGCAGCGTTGAAAGGGACAGTACTAGCTACGAGCAGTACTTC

D gene: TRBD2
J gene: TRBJ2-1
V gene: TRBV6-1
clone size: -
CDR3 protein: CASSEGGRFDNEQFF
CDR3 DNA: TGTGCCAGCAGTGAAGGCGGGAGGTTCGACAATGAGCAGTTCTTC

D gene: -
J gene: TRBJ1-4
V gene: TRBV9
clone size: -
CDR3 protein: CASSEGSGSNEKLFF
CDR3 DNA: TGTGCCAGCAGCGAGGGTTCGGGGTCTAATGAAAAACTGTTTTTT

D gene: -
J gene: TRBJ2-7
V gene: TRBV27
clone size: once
CDR3 protein: CASSYRVRYEQYF
CDR3 DNA: TGTGCCAGCAGTTACAGGGTCCGTTACGAGCAGTACTTC

D gene: TRBD1
J gene: TRBJ2-6
V gene: TRBV29-1
clone size: -
CDR3 protein: CSVALWDRGAGANVLTF
CDR3 DNA: TGCAGCGTTGCCCTTTGGGACAGGGGGGCAGGGGCCAACGTCCTGACTTTC

D gene: -
J gene: TRBJ1-1
V gene: TRBV5-5
clone size: -
CDR3 protein: CASSVIRGGAFF
CDR3 DNA: TGTGCCAGCAGCGTGATCAGGGGAGGAGCTTTCTTT

D gene: -
J gene: TRBJ2-5
V gene: TRBV29-1
clone size: -
CDR3 protein: CSVEDGREQYF
CDR3 DNA: TGCAGCGTTGAAGATGGTCGGGAGCAGTACTTC

D gene: TRBD2
J gene: TRBJ2-5
V gene: TRBV2
clone size: -
CDR3 protein: CASTLSGTSGGETQYF
CDR3 DNA: TGTGCCAGCACCCTGTCCGGGACTAGCGGAGGAGAGACCCAGTACTTC

D gene: -
J gene: TRBJ1-5
V gene: TRBV5-1
clone size: -
CDR3 protein: CASSPGLSKQPQHF
CDR3 DNA: TGCGCCAGCAGCCCTGGACTTTCCAAGCAGCCCCAGCATTTT

D gene: TRBD2
J gene: TRBJ2-1
V gene: TRBV6-6
clone size: -
CDR3 protein: CASSYGLAGYNEQFF
CDR3 DNA: TGTGCCAGCAGTTACGGACTAGCGGGGTACAATGAGCAGTTCTTC

D gene: TRBD2
J gene: TRBJ2-1
V gene: TRBV7-8
clone size: -
CDR3 protein: CASSATAGDYNEQFF
CDR3 DNA: TGTGCCAGCAGCGCCACCGCGGGAGACTACAATGAGCAGTTCTTC

D gene: TRBD2
J gene: TRBJ2-5
V gene: TRBV5-5
clone size: -
CDR3 protein: CASSWEPGTRQETQYF
CDR3 DNA: TGTGCCAGCAGCTGGGAACCCGGGACTAGGCAAGAGACCCAGTACTTC

D gene: -
J gene: TRBJ1-2
V gene: TRBV27
clone size: -
CDR3 protein: CASRTPGAGVAGYTF
CDR3 DNA: TGTGCCAGCAGGACCCCCGGGGCGGGGGTGGCTGGCTACACCTTC

D gene: -
J gene: TRBJ1-2
V gene: TRBV27
clone size: -
CDR3 protein: CASSLGLNYGYTF
CDR3 DNA: TGTGCCAGCAGTTTGGGGTTAAACTATGGCTACACCTTC

D gene: TRBD2
J gene: TRBJ2-5
V gene: TRBV4-3
clone size: -
CDR3 protein: CASSQGLAGFGMLETQYF
CDR3 DNA: TGCGCCAGCAGCCAAGGACTAGCGGGATTTGGTATGCTGGAGACCCAGTACTTC

D gene: -
J gene: TRBJ1-1
V gene: TRBV27
clone size: -
CDR3 protein: CASSLVLNTEAFF
CDR3 DNA: TGTGCCAGCAGTTTGGTCCTGAACACTGAAGCTTTCTTT

D gene: TRBD2
J gene: TRBJ2-1
V gene: TRBV11-2
clone size: once
CDR3 protein: CASSLRENEQFF
CDR3 DNA: TGTGCCAGCAGCTTGCGGGAGAATGAGCAGTTCTTC

D gene: TRBD2
J gene: TRBJ2-3
V gene: TRBV28
clone size: -
CDR3 protein: CASSPGLAGDVDTQYF
CDR3 DNA: TGTGCCAGCAGCCCGGGACTAGCGGGAGATGTAGATACGCAGTATTTT

D gene: TRBD2
J gene: TRBJ2-5
V gene: TRBV5-1
clone size: -
CDR3 protein: CASSLASRLAGVETQYF
CDR3 DNA: TGCGCCAGCAGCTTGGCCTCCCGACTAGCGGGAGTAGAGACCCAGTACTTC

D gene: TRBD1
J gene: TRBJ1-4
V gene: TRBV5-8
clone size: -
CDR3 protein: CASSLGGQGNEKLFF
CDR3 DNA: TGTGCCAGCAGCTTGGGGGGACAGGGGAATGAAAAACTGTTTTTT

D gene: -
J gene: TRBJ1-2
V gene: TRBV5-4
clone size: -
CDR3 protein: CASSHGQKYGYTF
CDR3 DNA: TGTGCCAGCAGCCACGGACAGAAATATGGCTACACCTTC

D gene: -
J gene: TRBJ2-6
V gene: TRBV15
clone size: -
CDR3 protein: CATRRASGANVLTF
CDR3 DNA: TGTGCCACCAGGAGGGCCTCCGGGGCCAACGTCCTGACTTTC

D gene: -
J gene: TRBJ2-1
V gene: TRBV2
clone size: -
CDR3 protein: CASSHDWTDEQFF
CDR3 DNA: TGTGCCAGCAGTCACGACTGGACGGATGAGCAGTTCTTC

D gene: -
J gene: TRBJ2-1
V gene: TRBV6-6
clone size: -
CDR3 protein: CASSLDSPSSYNEQFF
CDR3 DNA: TGTGCCAGCAGCCTTGATTCTCCCAGCTCCTACAATGAGCAGTTCTTC

D gene: TRBD1
J gene: TRBJ2-7
V gene: TRBV28
clone size: -
CDR3 protein: CASSRTGESYEQYF
CDR3 DNA: TGTGCCAGCAGTCGGACAGGGGAGTCCTACGAGCAGTACTTC

D gene: -
J gene: TRBJ1-5
V gene: TRBV19
clone size: few
CDR3 protein: CASSLTSNQPQHF
CDR3 DNA: TGTGCCAGTAGTTTGACCAGCAATCAGCCCCAGCATTTT

D gene: -
J gene: TRBJ1-3
V gene: TRBV4-1
clone size: -
CDR3 protein: CASSHYDTSGNTIYF
CDR3 DNA: TGCGCCAGCAGCCATTACGACACCTCTGGAAACACCATATATTTT